Reported below is one T cell receptor (beta chain). Sequencing was performed with immunoSEQ multiplex PCR; in TCRdb, only in-frame clones are kept and a portion is missing. The repertoire has a few hundred thousand clones, 75% to 90% of them found once; the top ten carry 2% to 2.5%. The record originates from a study of blood T cell repertoires in COVID-19. V gave up 2 bases and J gave up 2 bases; unmatched junction bases: 15. In germline, CDR1 is GTSNPN, CDR2 SVGIG (reference sequence). CDR3 size: 19 residues. The V gene is TRBV30, the J gene TRBJ2-3, with 11 nucleotides matching TRBD1. The clonotype was recovered from a man between 45 and 60 years old with acute or convalescent COVID-19. Sample: peripheral blood. The CDR3, as DNA: TGTGCCTGGAGTACACAACTTGGGACAGGGGGATTCCTCACAGATACGCAGTATTTT. It is translated as CAWSTQLGTGGFLTDTQYF.